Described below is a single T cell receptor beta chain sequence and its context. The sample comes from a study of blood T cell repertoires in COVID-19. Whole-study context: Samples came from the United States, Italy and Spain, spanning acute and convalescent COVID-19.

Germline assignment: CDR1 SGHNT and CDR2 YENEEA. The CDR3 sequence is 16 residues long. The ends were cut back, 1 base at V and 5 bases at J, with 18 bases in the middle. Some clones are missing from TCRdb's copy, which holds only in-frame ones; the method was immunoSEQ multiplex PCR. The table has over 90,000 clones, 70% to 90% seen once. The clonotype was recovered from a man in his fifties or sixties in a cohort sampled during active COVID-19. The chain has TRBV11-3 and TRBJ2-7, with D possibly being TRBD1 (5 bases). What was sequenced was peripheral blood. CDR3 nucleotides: TGTGCCAGCAGCTTAGTTGTGGGGCCCAGTGGGGACGAGCAGTACTTC. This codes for CASSLVVGPSGDEQYF. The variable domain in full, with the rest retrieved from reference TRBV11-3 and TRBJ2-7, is EAGVVQSPRYKIIEKKQPVAFWCNPISGHNTLYWYLQNLGQGPELLIRYENEEAVDDSQLPKDRFSAERLKGVDSTLKIQPAELGDSAVYLCASSLVVGPSGDEQYFGPGTRLTVT.